This T cell receptor beta chain was obtained from a study of T cell responses to AZD1222 COVID-19 vaccine. Sequenced by immunoSEQ multiplex PCR; TCRdb stores in-frame clones only, minus some. The sample holds tens of thousands of clones, 75% to 85% seen once. Trimming left V 0 bases short and J 0 bases short, with 10 bases between. The CDR3 has 16 amino acids. In germline, CDR1 is SGHNT, CDR2 YYREEE (reference sequence). This sequence originates from an adult in good health. The sequencing here drew on peripheral blood, taken on day 0 of AZD1222 vaccination. The V call is TRBV5-4, the J call TRBJ2-1; maybe TRBD2 (5 bases). The CDR3 DNA reads TGTGCCAGCAGCTTGGTGGTCGGGGACTCCTACAATGAGCAGTTCTTC. Residues: CASSLVVGDSYNEQFF. Full variable domain (outside the CDR3, taken from reference TRBV5-4 and TRBJ2-1): ETGVTQSPTHLIKTRGQQVTLRCSSQSGHNTVSWYQQALGQGPQFIFQYYREEENGRGNFPPRFSGLQFPNYSSELNVNALELDDSALYLCASSLVVGDSYNEQFFGPGTRLTVL.